A selection of T cell receptor beta chains follows, all from one sample in a study of cytomegalovirus exposure and HLA in healthy donors. Some clones are missing from TCRdb's copy, which holds only in-frame ones; the method was immunoSEQ multiplex PCR. Of 150,000 to 200,000 clones in the sample, around four fifths are singletons; the top ten hold approximately 1.8%. The source material was PBMCs. These TCRs come from a man aged 35-49 years in good health and CMV-seropositive. Both conserved end residues are part of each CDR3. The D gene is left open where the match is weak. Expanded clones are given a class, and other clones once, few, many or no size at all.

D gene	clone size	V gene	J gene	CDR3 DNA	CDR3 protein
TRBD1	once	TRBV5-5	TRBJ2-2	TGTGCCAGCAACCAGGCAGGGGGCAGCGGGGAGCTGTTTTTT	CASNQAGGSGELFF
.	.	TRBV10-3	TRBJ2-3	TGTGCCATCAGTGAGTATTTATCCGGCACAGATACGCAGTATTTT	CAISEYLSGTDTQYF
.	.	TRBV6-1	TRBJ2-7	TGTGCCAGCACCCGGGCAGGGAAGACCTACGAGCAGTACTTC	CASTRAGKTYEQYF
.	.	TRBV2	TRBJ1-2	TGTGCCAGCTCACTTACAGGACGCTATGGCTACACCTTC	CASSLTGRYGYTF
.	.	TRBV6-6	TRBJ2-4	TGTGCCAGCAGTTACATAACGGGTCCCAAAAACATTCAGTACTTC	CASSYITGPKNIQYF
.	.	TRBV4-1	TRBJ1-1	TGCGCCAGCAGCCAACCCTCCTTACGAGGGCACACTGAAGCTTTCTTT	CASSQPSLRGHTEAFF
TRBD1	.	TRBV5-1	TRBJ2-7	TGCGCCAGCAGCTCGACAGGGAACTACGAGCAGTACTTC	CASSSTGNYEQYF
.	.	TRBV29-1	TRBJ1-1	TGCAGCGCCGGAGAACCTGAAGCTTTCTTT	CSAGEPEAFF
.	.	TRBV25-1	TRBJ1-2	TGTGCCAGCAGTGGGATGACAGTTTATGGCTACACCTTC	CASSGMTVYGYTF
.	few	TRBV6-4	TRBJ1-1	TGTGCCAGCAGTGACTGGGCGGGGACGGGTGAAGCTTTCTTT	CASSDWAGTGEAFF
.	.	TRBV13	TRBJ1-3	TGTGCCAGCAGCTTTATGGGGCGCTCTGGAAACACCATATATTTT	CASSFMGRSGNTIYF
.	.	TRBV5-1	TRBJ2-7	TGCGCCAGCAGCTTGGAACAGGGCGGATCCTACGAGCAGTACTTC	CASSLEQGGSYEQYF
TRBD2	.	TRBV9	TRBJ2-7	TGTGCCAGCAGCCAGGGTGGGGGAGGGAGCGAGCAGTACTTC	CASSQGGGGSEQYF
TRBD1	.	TRBV6-5	TRBJ2-7	TGTGCCAGCAGTCGGACAGGGATTACCTACGAGCAGTACTTC	CASSRTGITYEQYF
.	.	TRBV4-2	TRBJ1-1	TGTGCCAGCAGCCTATCAACCGGGAGGCCGAACACTGAAGCTTTCTTT	CASSLSTGRPNTEAFF
.	.	TRBV5-1	TRBJ1-6	TGCGCCAGCAGCTTGACCCTGGGGGCAGGGGATTCACCCCTCCACTTT	CASSLTLGAGDSPLHF
.	.	TRBV28	TRBJ1-2	TGTGCCAGCAGCCTTAACAGGGCGGGCTATGGCTACACCTTC	CASSLNRAGYGYTF
TRBD2	few	TRBV28	TRBJ2-1	TGTGCCAGCAGGTGGGGGACTAGCGACAATGAGCAGTTCTTC	CASRWGTSDNEQFF
TRBD1	.	TRBV10-1	TRBJ1-5	TGCGCCAGCAGTGAAGACAGGGTAGAACAGCCCCAGCATTTT	CASSEDRVEQPQHF
.	.	TRBV29-1	TRBJ2-5	TGCAGCGTTTATTTGGGGCGGACAACGTACCAAGAGACCCAGTACTTC	CSVYLGRTTYQETQYF
TRBD1	.	TRBV19	TRBJ2-7	TGTGCCAGTAGTATAACCTCAGGGGGCTCGTACGAGCAGTACTTC	CASSITSGGSYEQYF
.	.	TRBV5-1	TRBJ2-2	TGCGCCAGCAGCTTGCAGGGGAACACCGGGGAGCTGTTTTTT	CASSLQGNTGELFF
.	.	TRBV9	TRBJ1-1	TGTGCCAGCAGCGTAGGAAGGTATTCTGGGGCGGGGTCCAACACTGAAGCTTTCTTT	CASSVGRYSGAGSNTEAFF
.	.	TRBV15	TRBJ2-7	TGTGCCACCAGCAGAGGAGGTCGTACCTACGAGCAGTACTTC	CATSRGGRTYEQYF